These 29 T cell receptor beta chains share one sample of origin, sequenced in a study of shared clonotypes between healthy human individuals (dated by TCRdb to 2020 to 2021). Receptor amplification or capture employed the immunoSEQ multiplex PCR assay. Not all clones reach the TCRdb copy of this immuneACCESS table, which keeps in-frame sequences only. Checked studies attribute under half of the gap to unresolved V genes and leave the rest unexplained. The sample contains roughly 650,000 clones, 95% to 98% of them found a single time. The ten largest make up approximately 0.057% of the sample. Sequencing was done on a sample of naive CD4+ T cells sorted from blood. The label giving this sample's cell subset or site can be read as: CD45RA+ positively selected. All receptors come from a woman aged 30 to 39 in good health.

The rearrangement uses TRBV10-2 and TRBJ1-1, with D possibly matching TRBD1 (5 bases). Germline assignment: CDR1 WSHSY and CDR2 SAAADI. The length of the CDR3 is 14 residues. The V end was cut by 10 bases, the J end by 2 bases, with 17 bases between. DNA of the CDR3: TGCGCCACCCGGCTGGAGCAGGGAAACACTGAAGCTTTCTTT. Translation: CATRLEQGNTEAFF.

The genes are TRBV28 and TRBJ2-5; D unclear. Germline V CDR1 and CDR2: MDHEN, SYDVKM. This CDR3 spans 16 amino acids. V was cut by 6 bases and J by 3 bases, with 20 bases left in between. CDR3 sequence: CASSPLSFEAEETQYF. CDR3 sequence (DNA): TGTGCCAGCAGCCCACTCTCTTTTGAGGCTGAAGAGACCCAGTACTTC.

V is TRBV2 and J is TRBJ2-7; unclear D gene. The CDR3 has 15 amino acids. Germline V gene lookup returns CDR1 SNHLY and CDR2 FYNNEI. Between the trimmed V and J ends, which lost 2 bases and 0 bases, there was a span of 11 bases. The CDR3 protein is CASSENFPLSYEQYF. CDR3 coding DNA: TGTGCCAGCAGTGAAAACTTTCCACTCTCCTACGAGCAGTACTTC.

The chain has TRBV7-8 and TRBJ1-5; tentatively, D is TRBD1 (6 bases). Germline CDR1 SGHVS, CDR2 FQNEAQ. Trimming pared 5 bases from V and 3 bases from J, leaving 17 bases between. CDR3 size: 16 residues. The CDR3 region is CASSPRQETINQPQHF. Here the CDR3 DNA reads TGTGCCAGCAGCCCACGACAGGAGACTATCAATCAGCCCCAGCATTTT. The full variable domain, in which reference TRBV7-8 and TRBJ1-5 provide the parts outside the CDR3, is GAGVSQSPRYKVAKRGQDVALRCDPISGHVSLFWYQQALGQGPEFLTYFQNEAQLDKSGLPSDRFFAERPEGSVSTLKIQRTQQEDSAVYLCASSPRQETINQPQHFGDGTRLSIL.

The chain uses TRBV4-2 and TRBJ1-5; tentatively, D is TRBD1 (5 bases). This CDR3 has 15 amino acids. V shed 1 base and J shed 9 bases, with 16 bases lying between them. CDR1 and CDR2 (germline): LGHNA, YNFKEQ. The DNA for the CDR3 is TGTGCCAGCAGCCAAGTTCGGACGGATGGGGGGCCCCAGCATTTT. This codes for CASSQVRTDGGPQHF.

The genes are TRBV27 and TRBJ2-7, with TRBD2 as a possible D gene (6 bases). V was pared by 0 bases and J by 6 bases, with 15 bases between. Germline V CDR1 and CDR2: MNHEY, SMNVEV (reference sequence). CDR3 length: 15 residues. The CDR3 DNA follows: TGTGCCAGCAGTTTATCCGGGGCAGGGCGGGGCGAGCAGTACTTC. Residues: CASSLSGAGRGEQYF.

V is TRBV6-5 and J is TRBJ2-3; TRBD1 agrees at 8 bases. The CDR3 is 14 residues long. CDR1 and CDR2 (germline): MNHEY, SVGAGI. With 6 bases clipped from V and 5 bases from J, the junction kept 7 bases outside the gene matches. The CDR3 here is CASRYQGAGDTQYF. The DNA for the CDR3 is TGTGCCAGCAGATATCAGGGGGCTGGAGATACGCAGTATTTT.

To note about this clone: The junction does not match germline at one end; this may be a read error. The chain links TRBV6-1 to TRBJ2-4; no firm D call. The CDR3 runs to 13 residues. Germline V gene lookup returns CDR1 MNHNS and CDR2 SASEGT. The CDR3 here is CASRELAKNIQYF. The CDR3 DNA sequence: TGTGCCAGCCGTGAGTTGGCCAAAAACATTCAGTACTTC.

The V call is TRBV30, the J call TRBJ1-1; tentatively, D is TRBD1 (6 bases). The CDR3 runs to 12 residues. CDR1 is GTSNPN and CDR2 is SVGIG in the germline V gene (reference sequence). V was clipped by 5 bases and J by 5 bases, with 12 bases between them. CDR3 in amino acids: CAWRQGKTEAFF. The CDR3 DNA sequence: TGTGCCTGGCGTCAGGGGAAGACTGAAGCTTTCTTT. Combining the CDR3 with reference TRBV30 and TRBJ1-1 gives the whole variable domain SQTIHQWPATLVQPVGSPLSLECTVEGTSNPNLYWYRQAAGRGLQLLFYSVGIGQISSEVPQNLSASRPQDRQFILSSKKLLLSDSGFYLCAWRQGKTEAFFGQGTRLTVV.

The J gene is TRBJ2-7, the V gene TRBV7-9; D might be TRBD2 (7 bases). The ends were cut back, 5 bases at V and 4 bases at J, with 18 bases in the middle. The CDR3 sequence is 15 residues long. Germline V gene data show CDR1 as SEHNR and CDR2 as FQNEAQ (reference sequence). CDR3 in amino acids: CASSLFREGQYEQYF. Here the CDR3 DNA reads TGTGCCAGCAGCCTTTTTAGGGAGGGACAATACGAGCAGTACTTC.

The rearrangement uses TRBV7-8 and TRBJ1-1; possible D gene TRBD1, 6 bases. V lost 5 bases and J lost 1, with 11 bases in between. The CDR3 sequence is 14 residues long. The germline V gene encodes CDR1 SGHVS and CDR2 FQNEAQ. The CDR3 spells CASSHDRSNTEAFF. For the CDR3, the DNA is TGTGCCAGCAGCCATGACAGGTCGAACACTGAAGCTTTCTTT.

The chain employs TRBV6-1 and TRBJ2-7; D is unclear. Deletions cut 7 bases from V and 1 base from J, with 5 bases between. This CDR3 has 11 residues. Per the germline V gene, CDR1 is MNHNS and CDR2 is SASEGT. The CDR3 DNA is TGTGCCAGCATGGCGTCCTACGAGCAGTACTTC. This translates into CASMASYEQYF.

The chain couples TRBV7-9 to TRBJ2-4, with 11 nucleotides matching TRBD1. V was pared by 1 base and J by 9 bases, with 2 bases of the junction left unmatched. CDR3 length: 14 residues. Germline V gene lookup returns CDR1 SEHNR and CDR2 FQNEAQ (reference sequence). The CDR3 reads CASSLEGQGVIQYF. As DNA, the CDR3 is TGTGCCAGCAGCTTAGAGGGACAGGGGGTCATTCAGTACTTC.

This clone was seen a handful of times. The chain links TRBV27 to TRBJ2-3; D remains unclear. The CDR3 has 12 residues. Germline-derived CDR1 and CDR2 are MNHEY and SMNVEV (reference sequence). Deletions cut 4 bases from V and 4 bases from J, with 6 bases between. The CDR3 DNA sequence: TGTGCCAGCAGTTCCCCTGCAGATACGCAGTATTTT. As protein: CASSSPADTQYF.

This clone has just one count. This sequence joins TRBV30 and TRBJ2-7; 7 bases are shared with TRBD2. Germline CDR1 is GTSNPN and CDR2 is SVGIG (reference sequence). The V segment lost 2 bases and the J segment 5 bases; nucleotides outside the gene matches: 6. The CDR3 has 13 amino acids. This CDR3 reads CAWSTRELDEQYF. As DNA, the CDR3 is TGTGCCTGGAGTACGCGGGAGTTAGACGAGCAGTACTTC.

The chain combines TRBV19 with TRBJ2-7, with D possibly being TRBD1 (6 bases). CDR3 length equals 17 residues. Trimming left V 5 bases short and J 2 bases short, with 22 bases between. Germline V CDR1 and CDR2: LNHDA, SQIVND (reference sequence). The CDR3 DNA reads TGTGCCAGTAGTTGGGGGCCCGGGGCTAGAGGCGCCTACGAGCAGTACTTC. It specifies CASSWGPGARGAYEQYF.

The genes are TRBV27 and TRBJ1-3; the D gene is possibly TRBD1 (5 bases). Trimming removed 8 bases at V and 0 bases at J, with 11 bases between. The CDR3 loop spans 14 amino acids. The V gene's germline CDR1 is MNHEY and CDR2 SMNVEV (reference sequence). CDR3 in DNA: TGTGCCAGCCGGGACGGAGACTCTGGAAACACCATATATTTT. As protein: CASRDGDSGNTIYF.

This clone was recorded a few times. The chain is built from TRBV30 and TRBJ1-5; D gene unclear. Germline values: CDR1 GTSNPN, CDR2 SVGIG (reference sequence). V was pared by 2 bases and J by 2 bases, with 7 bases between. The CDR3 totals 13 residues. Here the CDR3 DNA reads TGTGCCTGGAGTTTGGAGGGCAATCAGCCCCAGCATTTT. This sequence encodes CAWSLEGNQPQHF.

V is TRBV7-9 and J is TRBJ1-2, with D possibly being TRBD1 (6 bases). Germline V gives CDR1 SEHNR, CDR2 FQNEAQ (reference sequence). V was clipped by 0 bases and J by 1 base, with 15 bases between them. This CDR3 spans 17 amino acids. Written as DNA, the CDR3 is TGTGCCAGCAGCTTAGCGGGGGGCCAGGACAATAACTATGGCTACACCTTC. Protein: CASSLAGGQDNNYGYTF.

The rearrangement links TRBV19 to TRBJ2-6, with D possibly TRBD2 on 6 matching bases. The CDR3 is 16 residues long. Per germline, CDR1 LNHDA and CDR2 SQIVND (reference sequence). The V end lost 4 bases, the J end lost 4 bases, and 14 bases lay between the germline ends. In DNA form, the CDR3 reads TGTGCCAGTAGTAGGGGGGAGTCGCCCGGGGCCAACGTCCTGACTTTC. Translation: CASSRGESPGANVLTF.

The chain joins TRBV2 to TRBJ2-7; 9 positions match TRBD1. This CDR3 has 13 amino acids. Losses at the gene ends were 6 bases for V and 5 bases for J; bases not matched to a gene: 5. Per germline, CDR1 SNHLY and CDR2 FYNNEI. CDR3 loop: CASRGTGRHEQYF. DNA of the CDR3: TGTGCCAGCAGGGGGACAGGGAGGCACGAGCAGTACTTC.

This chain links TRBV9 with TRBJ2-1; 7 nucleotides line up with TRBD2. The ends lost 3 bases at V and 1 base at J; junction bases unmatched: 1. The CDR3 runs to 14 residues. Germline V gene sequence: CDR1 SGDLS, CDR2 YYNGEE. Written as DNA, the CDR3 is TGTGCCAGCAGCGCGGGGGGTTCCTACAATGAGCAGTTCTTC. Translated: CASSAGGSYNEQFF.

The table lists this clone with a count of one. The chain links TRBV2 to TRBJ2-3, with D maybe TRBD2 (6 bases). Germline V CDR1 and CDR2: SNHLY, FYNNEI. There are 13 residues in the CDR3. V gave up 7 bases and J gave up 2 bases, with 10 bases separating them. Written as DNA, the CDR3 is TGTGCCAGCAAACTAGCCCCCACAGATACGCAGTATTTT. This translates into CASKLAPTDTQYF.

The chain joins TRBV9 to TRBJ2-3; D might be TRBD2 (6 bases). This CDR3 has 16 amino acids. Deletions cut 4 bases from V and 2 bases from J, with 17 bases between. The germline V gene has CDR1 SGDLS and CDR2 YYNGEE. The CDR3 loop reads CASSPVGGSTTDTQYF. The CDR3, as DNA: TGTGCCAGCAGCCCCGTGGGGGGTAGCACCACAGATACGCAGTATTTT.

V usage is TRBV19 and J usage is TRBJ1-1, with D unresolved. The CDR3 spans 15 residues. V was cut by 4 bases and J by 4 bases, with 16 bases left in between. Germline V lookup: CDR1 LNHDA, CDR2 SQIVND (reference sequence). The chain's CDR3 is CASSNLNPGVTEAFF. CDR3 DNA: TGTGCCAGTAGTAATCTTAACCCTGGTGTCACTGAAGCTTTCTTT.

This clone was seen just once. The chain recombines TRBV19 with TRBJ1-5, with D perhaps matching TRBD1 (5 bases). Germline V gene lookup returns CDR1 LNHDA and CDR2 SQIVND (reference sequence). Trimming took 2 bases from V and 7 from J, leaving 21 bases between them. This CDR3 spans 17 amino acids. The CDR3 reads CASSITAGGPLEQPQHF. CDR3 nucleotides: TGTGCCAGTAGTATAACGGCGGGGGGTCCACTGGAGCAGCCCCAGCATTTT.

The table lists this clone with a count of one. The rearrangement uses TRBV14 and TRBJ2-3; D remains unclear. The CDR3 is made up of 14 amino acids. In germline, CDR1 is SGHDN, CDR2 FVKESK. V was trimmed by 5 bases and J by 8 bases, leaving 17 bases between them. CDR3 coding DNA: TGTGCCAGCAGCTATCTGGCCCCTGACGGTACGCAGTATTTT. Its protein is CASSYLAPDGTQYF.

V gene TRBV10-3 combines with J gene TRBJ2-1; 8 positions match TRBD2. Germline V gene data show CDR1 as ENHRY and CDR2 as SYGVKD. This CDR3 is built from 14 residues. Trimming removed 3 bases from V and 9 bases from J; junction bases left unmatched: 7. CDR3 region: CAISDRSGTGEQFF. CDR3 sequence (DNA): TGTGCCATCAGTGACCGTAGCGGGACGGGTGAGCAGTTCTTC.

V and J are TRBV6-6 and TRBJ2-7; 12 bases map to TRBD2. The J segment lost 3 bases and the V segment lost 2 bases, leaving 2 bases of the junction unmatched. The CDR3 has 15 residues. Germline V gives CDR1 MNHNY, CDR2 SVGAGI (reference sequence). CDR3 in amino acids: CASSYETSGSYEQYF. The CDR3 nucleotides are TGTGCCAGCAGTTACGAGACTAGCGGGAGCTACGAGCAGTACTTC.